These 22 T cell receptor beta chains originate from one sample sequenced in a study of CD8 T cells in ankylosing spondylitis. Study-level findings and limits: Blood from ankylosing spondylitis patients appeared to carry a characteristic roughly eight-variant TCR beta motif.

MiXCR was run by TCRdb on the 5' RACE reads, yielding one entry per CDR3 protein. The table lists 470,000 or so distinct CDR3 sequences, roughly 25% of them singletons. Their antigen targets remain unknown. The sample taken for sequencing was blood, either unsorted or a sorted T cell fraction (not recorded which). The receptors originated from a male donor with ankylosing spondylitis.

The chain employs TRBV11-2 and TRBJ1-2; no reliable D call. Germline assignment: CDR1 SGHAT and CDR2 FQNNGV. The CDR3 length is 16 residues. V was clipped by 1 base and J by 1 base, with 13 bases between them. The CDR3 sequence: CASSLASGFDNYGYTF. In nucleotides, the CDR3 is TGTGCCAGCAGCTTAGCTTCGGGATTTGATAACTATGGCTACACCTTC.

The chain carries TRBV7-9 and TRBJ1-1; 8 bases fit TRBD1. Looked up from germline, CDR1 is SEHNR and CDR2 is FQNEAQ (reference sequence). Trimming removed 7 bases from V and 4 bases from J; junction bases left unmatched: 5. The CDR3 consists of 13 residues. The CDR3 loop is CASTQGASTEAFF. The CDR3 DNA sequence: TGTGCCAGCACGCAGGGGGCTAGCACTGAAGCTTTCTTT. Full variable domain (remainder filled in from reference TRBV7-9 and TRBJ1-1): DTGVSQNPRHKITKRGQNVTFRCDPISEHNRLYWYRQTLGQGPEFLTYFQNEAQLEKSRLLSDRFSAERPKGSFSTLEIQRTEQGDSAMYLCASTQGASTEAFFGQGTRLTVV.

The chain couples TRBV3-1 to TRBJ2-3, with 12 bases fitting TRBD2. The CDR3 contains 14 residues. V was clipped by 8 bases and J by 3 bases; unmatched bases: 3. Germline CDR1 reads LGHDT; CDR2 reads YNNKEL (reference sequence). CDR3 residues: CASGTSGGTDTQYF. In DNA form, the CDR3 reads TGTGCCAGCGGTACTAGCGGGGGGACAGATACGCAGTATTTT.

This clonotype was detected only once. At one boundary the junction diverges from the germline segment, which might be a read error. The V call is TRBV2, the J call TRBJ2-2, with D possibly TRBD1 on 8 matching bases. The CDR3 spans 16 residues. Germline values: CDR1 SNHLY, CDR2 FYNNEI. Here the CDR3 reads CASTEQGGANTGELFF. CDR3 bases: TGTGCCAGCACTGAACAGGGGGGGGCGAACACCGGGGAGCTGTTTTTT.

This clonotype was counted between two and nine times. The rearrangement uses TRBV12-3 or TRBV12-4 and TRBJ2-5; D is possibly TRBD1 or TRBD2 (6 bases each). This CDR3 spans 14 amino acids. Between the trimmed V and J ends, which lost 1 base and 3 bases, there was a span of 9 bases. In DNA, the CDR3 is TGTGCCAGCAGTTTAGTCGGGGGCGAAGAGACCCAGTACTTC. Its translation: CASSLVGGEETQYF.

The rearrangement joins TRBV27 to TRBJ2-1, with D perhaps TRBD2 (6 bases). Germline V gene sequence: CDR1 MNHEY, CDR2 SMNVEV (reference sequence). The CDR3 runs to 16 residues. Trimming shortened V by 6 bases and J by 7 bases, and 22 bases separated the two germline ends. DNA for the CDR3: TGTGCCAGCAGCCCAATAGGGACTCCAGGTAGGAATGAGCAGTTCTTC. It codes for CASSPIGTPGRNEQFF.

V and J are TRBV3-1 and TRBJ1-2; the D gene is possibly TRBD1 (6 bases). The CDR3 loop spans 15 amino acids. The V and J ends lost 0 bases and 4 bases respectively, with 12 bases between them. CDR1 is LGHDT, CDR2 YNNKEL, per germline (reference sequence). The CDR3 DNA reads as TGTGCCAGCAGCCAAGATATGGCAGGGGTCTATGGCTACACCTTC. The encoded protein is CASSQDMAGVYGYTF. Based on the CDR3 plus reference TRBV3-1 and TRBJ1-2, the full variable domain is DTAVSQTPKYLVTQMGNDKSIKCEQNLGHDTMYWYKQDSKKFLKIMFSYNNKELIINETVPNRFSPKSPDKAHLNLHINSLELGDSAVYFCASSQDMAGVYGYTFGSGTRLTVV.

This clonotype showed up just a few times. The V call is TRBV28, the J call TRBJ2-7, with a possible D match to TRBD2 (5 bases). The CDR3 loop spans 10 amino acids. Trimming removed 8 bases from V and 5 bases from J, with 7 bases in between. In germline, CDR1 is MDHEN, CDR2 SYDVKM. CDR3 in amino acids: CASSGNEQYF. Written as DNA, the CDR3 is TGTGCCAGCTCGGGGAACGAGCAGTACTTC.

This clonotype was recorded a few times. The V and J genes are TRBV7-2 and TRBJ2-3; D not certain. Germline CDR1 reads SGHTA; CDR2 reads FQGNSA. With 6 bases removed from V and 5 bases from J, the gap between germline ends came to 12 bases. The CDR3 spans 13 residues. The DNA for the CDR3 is TGTGCCAGCAGTCTACTTTTTTTAGATACGCAGTATTTT. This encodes CASSLLFLDTQYF.

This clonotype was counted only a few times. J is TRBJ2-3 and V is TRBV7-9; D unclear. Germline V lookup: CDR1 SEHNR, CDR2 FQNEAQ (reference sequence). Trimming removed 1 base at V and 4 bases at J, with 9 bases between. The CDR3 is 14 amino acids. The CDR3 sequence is CASSLVGYPDTQYF. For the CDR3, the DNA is TGTGCCAGCAGCTTAGTTGGCTACCCAGATACGCAGTATTTT.

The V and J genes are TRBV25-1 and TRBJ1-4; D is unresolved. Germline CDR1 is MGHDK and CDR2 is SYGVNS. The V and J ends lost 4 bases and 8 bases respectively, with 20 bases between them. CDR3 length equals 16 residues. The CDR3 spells CASSALIDGASEKLFF. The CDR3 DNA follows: TGTGCCAGCAGTGCTCTCATTGACGGCGCATCCGAAAAACTGTTTTTT.

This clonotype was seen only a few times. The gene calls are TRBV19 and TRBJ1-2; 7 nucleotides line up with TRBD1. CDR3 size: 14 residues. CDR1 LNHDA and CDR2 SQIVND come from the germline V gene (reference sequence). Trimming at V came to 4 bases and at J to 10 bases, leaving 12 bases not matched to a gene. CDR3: CASSTRDRPGDYTF. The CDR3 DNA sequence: TGTGCCAGTAGTACCAGGGACAGACCTGGGGACTACACCTTC.

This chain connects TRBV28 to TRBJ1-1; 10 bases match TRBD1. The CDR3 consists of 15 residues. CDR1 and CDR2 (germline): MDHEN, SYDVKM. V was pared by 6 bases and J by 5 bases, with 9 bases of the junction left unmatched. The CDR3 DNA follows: TGTGCCAGCAGACTTCCGGGACAGGGGTTGACTGAAGCTTTCTTT. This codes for CASRLPGQGLTEAFF.

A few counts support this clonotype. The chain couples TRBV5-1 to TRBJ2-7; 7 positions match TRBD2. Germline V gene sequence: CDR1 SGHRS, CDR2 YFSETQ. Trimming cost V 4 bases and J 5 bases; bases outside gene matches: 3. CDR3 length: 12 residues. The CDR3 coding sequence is TGCGCCAGCAGCATTACTAGCGACGAGCAGTACTTC. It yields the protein CASSITSDEQYF.

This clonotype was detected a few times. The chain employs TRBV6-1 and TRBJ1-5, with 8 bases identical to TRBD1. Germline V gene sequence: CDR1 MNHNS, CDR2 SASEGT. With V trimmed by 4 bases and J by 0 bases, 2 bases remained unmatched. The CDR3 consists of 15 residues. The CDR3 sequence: CASSVTGASNQPQHF. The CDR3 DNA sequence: TGTGCCAGCAGTGTGACAGGGGCTAGCAATCAGCCCCAGCATTTT.

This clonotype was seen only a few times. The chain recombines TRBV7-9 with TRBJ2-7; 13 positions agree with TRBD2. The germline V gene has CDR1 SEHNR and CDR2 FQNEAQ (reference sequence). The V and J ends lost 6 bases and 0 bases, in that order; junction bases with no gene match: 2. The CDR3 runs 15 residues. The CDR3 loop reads CASRRTSGSSYEQYF. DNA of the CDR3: TGTGCCAGCAGAAGGACTAGCGGGAGCTCCTACGAGCAGTACTTC.

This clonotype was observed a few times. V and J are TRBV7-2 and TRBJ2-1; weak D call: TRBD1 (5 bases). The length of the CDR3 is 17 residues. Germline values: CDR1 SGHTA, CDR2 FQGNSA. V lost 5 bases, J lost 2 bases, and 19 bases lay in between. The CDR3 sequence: CASSAIGTGYTYNEQFF. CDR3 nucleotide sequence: TGTGCCAGCAGCGCCATCGGTACAGGCTATACCTACAATGAGCAGTTCTTC.

CDR3 in DNA: TGTGCCAGCAGTCCGAGGGGTGTCTCAGAAAACATTCAGTACTTC. Encoded protein: CASSPRGVSENIQYF. The chain links TRBV7-2 to TRBJ2-4; either TRBD1 or TRBD2 may supply D (5 bases each). CDR1 SGHTA and CDR2 FQGNSA come from the germline V gene. The CDR3 has 15 amino acids. Trimming removed 6 bases at V and 5 bases at J, with 17 bases between.

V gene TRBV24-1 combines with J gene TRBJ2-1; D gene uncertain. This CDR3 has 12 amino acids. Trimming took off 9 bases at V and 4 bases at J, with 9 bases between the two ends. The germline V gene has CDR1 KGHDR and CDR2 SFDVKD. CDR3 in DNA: TGTGCCACCCAGACACCTTACAATGAGCAGTTCTTC. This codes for CATQTPYNEQFF.

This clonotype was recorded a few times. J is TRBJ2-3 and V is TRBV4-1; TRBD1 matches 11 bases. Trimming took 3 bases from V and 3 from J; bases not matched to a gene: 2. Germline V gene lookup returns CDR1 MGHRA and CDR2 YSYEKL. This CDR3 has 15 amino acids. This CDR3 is CASSQGQGDTDTQYF. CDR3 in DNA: TGCGCCAGCAGCCAGGGACAGGGGGATACAGATACGCAGTATTTT.

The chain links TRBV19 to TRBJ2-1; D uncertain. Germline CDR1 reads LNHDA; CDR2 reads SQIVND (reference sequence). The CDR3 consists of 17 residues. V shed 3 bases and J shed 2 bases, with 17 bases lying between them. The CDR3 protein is CASSMTAADTTYNEQFF. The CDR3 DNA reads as TGTGCCAGTAGTATGACGGCAGCCGATACCACCTACAATGAGCAGTTCTTC.

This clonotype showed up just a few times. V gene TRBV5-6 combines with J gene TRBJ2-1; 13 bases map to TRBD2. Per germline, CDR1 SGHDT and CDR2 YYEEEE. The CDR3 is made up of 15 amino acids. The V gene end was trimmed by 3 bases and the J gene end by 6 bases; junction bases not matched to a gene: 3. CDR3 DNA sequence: TGTGCCAGCAGCTACGGGACTAGCGGGACCAATGAGCAGTTCTTC. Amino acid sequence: CASSYGTSGTNEQFF.